This TCR beta chain was retrieved from a study of blood T cell repertoires in COVID-19. This CDR3 region has 15 residues. CDR1 SGHDT and CDR2 YYEEEE come from the germline V gene. Deletions cut 2 bases from V and 6 bases from J, with 12 bases between. TCRdb keeps only in-frame clones here, not all; method: immunoSEQ multiplex PCR. The table shows 200,000 to 300,000 clones, with around 80% occurring only once. Sequencing input: peripheral blood. This chain links TRBV5-6 with TRBJ1-6; the D gene is possibly TRBD1 (6 bases). This clonotype originated in a man in his sixties with acute or convalescent COVID-19. The CDR3: CASSFRTASNSPLHF. CDR3 bases: TGTGCCAGCAGCTTCAGGACAGCTAGTAATTCACCCCTCCACTTT. Full variable domain (remainder filled in from reference TRBV5-6 and TRBJ1-6): DAGVTQSPTHLIKTRGQQVTLRCSPKSGHDTVSWYQQALGQGPQFIFQYYEEEERQRGNFPDRFSGHQFPNYSSELNVNALLLGDSALYLCASSFRTASNSPLHFGNGTRLTVT.